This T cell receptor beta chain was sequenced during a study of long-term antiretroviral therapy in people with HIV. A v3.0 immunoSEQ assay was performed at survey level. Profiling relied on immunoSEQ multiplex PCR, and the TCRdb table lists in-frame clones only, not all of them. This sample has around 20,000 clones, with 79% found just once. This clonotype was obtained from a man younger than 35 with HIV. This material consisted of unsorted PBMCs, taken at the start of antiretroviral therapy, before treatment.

CDR3 amino acids: CASSYLHFGAGELFF. The CDR3 nucleotides read TGTGCCAGCAGTTACCTCCACTTCGGGGCCGGGGAGCTGTTTTTT. The chain recombines TRBV6-6 with TRBJ2-2; D is perhaps TRBD2 (5 bases). The CDR3 consists of 15 residues. The germline V gene has CDR1 MNHNY and CDR2 SVGAGI (reference sequence). Trimming left V 2 bases short and J 6 bases short, with 13 bases between.